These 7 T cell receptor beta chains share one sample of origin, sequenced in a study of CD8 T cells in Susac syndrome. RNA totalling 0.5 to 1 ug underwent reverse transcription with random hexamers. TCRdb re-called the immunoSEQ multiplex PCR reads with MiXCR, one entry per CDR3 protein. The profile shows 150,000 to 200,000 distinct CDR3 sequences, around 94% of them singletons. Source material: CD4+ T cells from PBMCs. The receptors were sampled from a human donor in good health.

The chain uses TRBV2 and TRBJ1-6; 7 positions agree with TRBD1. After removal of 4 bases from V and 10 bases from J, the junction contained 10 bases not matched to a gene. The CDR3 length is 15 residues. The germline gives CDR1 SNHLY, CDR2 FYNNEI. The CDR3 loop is CASSVSGGRGSPLHF. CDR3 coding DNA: TGTGCCAGCAGTGTTTCAGGGGGAAGGGGATCACCCCTCCACTTT.

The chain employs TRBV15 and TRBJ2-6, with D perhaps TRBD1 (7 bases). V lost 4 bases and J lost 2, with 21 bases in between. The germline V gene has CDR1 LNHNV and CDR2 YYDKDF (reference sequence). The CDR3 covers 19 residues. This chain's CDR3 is CATSIDRAVGEAGANVLTF. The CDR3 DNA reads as TGTGCCACCAGCATCGACAGGGCCGTCGGGGAGGCTGGGGCCAACGTCCTGACTTTC.

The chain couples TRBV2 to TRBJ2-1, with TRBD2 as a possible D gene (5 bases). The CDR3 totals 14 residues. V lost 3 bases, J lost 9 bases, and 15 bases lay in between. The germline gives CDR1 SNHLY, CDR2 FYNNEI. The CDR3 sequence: CASSEYQDYSEQFF. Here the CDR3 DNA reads TGTGCCAGCAGTGAGTATCAAGACTATAGTGAGCAGTTCTTC.

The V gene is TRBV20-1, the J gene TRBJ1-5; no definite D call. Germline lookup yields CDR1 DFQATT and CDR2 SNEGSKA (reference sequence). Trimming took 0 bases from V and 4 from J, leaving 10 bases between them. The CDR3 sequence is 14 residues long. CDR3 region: CSARDRADNQPQHF. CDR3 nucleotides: TGCAGTGCTAGAGATAGGGCAGATAATCAGCCCCAGCATTTT.

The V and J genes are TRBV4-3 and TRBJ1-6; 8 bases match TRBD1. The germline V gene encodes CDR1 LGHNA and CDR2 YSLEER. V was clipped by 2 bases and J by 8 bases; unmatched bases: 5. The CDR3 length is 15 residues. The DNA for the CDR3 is TGCGCCAGCAGCCAAAGGAAACAGGGGGATTCACCCCTCCACTTT. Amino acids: CASSQRKQGDSPLHF.

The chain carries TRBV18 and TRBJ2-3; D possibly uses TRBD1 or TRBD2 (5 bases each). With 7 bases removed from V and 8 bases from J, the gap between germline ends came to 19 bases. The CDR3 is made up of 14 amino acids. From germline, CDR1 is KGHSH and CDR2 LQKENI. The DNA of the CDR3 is TGTGCCAGCTTTCCGGGGACCTCCGTGGGTACGCAGTATTTT. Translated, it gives CASFPGTSVGTQYF.

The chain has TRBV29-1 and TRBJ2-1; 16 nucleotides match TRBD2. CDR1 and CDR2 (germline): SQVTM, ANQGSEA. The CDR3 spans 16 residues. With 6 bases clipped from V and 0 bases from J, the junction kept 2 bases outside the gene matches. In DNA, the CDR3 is TGCAGCGTAGGGACTAGCGGGGGGGGCTCCTACAATGAGCAGTTCTTC. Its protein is CSVGTSGGGSYNEQFF.